These T cell receptor beta chains were read from a single sample in a study of pediatric ulcerative colitis. The data were produced by immunoSEQ multiplex PCR, yet TCRdb's version contains in-frame clones alone and is incomplete. The sample lists some 25,000 clones, about 67% seen once, with over 6% in the top ten. The specimen was gut tissue. All receptors come from a boy aged 5-17 years with severe ulcerative colitis. Each CDR3 is given without its conserved first and last residue. A D gene is named only where the DNA matches it firmly.

NA,TRBJ2-3,TRBV6-6,ASSYSTSSWDTQY
TRBD2,TRBJ2-1,TRBV4-2,ASSQDARWTGGGDEQF
NA,TRBJ1-3,TRBV19,ASRTKAGEATALSGNTIY
NA,TRBJ2-7,TRBV9,ASSVGPREDDEQY
NA,TRBJ2-7,TRBV10-1,ASSNDEQY
NA,TRBJ1-1,TRBV19,ASSILLRPTEAF
NA,TRBJ1-2,TRBV6-1,ASSERRGRNGYT
TRBD2,TRBJ2-1,TRBV10-2,ASSELREALSQF
NA,TRBJ1-5,TRBV10-2,ASSELGGSNQPQH
NA,TRBJ1-2,TRBV5-1,ASSLVSSGFYGYT
NA,TRBJ2-5,TRBV27,ASSLGETQY
NA,TRBJ1-2,TRBV7-2,ASSLQDGPYGYT
NA,TRBJ2-5,TRBV7-9,ASSLGIAQYQETQY
NA,TRBJ2-3,TRBV28,ASSLVTYKGTDTQY
NA,TRBJ2-2,TRBV5-1,ASSLGSGTGELF
TRBD2,TRBJ2-3,TRBV2,ASSVGLGRGTDTQY
NA,TRBJ1-2,TRBV12-5,ASGGTGGGSGYT